This T cell receptor (beta chain) appears in the sequencing data of a study of T cells in narcolepsy. Sequencing was performed with immunoSEQ multiplex PCR; in TCRdb, only in-frame clones are kept and a portion is missing. The sample contains 25,000 to 35,000 clones, 90% of which appear only once. The CDR3 consists of 14 residues. CDR1 is MGHRA and CDR2 is YSYEKL in the germline V gene. Trimming left V 0 bases short and J 4 bases short, with 10 bases between. The rearrangement uses TRBV4-1 and TRBJ2-7, with D unclear. The origin of this receptor is a human donor with narcolepsy. What was sequenced was CD45RA- memory CD4+ T cells from PBMCs. The CDR3 region has the DNA TGCGCCAGCAGCCAAGAGCCAGTTCTTTACGAGCAGTACTTC. Residues: CASSQEPVLYEQYF.